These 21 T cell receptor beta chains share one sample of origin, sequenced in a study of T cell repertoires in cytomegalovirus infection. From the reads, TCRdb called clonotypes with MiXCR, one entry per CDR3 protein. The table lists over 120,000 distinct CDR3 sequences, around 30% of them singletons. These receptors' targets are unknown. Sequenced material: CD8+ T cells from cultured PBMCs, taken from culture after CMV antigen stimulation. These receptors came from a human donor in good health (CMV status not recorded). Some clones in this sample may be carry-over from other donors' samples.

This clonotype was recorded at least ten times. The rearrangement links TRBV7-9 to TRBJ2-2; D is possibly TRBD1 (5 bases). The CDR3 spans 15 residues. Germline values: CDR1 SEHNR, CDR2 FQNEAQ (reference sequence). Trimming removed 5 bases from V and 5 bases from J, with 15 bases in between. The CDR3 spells CASSTDSSPTGELFF. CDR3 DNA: TGTGCCAGCAGCACTGACAGTTCACCTACCGGGGAGCTGTTTTTT.

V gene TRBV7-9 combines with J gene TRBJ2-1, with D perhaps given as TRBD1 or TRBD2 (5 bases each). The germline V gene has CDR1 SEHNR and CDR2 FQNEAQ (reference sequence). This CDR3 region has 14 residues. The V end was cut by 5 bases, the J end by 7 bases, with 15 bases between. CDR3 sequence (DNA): TGTGCCAGCAGCACCCGAGGGGCCGGGAATGAGCAGTTCTTC. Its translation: CASSTRGAGNEQFF.

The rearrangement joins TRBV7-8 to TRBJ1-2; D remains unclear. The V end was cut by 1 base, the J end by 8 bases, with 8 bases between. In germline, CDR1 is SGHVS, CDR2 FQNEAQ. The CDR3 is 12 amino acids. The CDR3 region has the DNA TGTGCCAGCAGCTTAGGCTGGGAGGGCTACACCTTC. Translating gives CASSLGWEGYTF.

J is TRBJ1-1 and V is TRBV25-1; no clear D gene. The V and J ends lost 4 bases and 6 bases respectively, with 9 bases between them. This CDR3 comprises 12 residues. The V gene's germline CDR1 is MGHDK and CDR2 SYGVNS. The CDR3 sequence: CASSGYAPEAFF. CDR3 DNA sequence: TGTGCCAGCAGTGGGTACGCGCCTGAAGCTTTCTTT.

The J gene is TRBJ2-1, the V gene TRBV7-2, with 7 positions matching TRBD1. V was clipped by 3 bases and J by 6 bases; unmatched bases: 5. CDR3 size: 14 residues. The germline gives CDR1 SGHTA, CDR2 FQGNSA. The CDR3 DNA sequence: TGTGCCAGCAGCTTCCAGACAGGGTCCAATGAGCAGTTCTTC. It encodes CASSFQTGSNEQFF. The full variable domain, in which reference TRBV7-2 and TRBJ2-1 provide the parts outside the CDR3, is GAGVSQSPSNKVTEKGKDVELRCDPISGHTALYWYRQSLGQGLEFLIYFQGNSAPDKSGLPSDRFSAERTGGSVSTLTIQRTQQEDSAVYLCASSFQTGSNEQFFGPGTRLTVL.

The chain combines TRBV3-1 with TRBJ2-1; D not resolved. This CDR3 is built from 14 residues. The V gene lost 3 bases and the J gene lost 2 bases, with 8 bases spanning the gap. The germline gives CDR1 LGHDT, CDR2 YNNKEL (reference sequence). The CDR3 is CASSQYGPYNEQFF. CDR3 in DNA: TGTGCCAGCAGCCAGTACGGACCCTACAATGAGCAGTTCTTC.

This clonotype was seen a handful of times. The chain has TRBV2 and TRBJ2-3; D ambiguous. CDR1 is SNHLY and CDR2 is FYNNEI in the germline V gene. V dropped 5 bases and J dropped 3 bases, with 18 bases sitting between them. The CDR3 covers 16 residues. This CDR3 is CASSPENSPVTDTQYF. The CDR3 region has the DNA TGTGCCAGCAGTCCTGAAAATAGCCCGGTAACAGATACGCAGTATTTT.

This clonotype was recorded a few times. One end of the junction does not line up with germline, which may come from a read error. CDR3 residues: CASSNWNSEAFF. CDR3 nucleotides: TGTGCCAGTTCTAACTGGAACTCTGAAGCTTTCTTT. The chain combines TRBV19 with TRBJ1-1; D unresolved. The CDR3 loop spans 12 amino acids. Germline V gene sequence: CDR1 LNHDA, CDR2 SQIVND (reference sequence).

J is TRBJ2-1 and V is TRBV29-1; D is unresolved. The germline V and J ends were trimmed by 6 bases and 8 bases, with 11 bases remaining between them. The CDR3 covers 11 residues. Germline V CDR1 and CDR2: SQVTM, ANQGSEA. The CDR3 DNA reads TGCAGCGTCCCTTACGGGTATGAGCAGTTCTTC. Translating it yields CSVPYGYEQFF.

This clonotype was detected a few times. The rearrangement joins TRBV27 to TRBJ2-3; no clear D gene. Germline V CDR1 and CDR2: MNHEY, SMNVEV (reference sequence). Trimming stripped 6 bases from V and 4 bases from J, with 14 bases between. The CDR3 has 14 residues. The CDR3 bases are TGTGCCAGCAGAGGCCTGTATGGGGCAGATACGCAGTATTTT. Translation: CASRGLYGADTQYF.

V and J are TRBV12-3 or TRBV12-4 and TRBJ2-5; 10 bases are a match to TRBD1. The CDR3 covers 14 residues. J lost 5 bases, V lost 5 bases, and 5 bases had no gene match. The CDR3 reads CASSGDRGFETQYF. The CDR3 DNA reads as TGTGCCAGCAGTGGGGACAGGGGTTTTGAGACCCAGTACTTC.

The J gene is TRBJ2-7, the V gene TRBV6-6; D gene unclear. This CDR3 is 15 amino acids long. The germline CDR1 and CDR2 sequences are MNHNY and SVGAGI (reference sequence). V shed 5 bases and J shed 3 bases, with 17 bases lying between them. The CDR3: CASSRSLLSNYEQYF. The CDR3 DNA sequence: TGTGCCAGCAGTCGGAGTCTTCTGTCTAACTACGAGCAGTACTTC.

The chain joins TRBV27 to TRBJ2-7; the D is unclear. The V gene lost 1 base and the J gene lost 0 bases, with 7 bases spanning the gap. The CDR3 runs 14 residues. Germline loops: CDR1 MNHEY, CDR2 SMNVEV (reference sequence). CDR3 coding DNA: TGTGCCAGCAGTTTATTTAGGAGCTCCTACGAGCAGTACTTC. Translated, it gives CASSLFRSSYEQYF.

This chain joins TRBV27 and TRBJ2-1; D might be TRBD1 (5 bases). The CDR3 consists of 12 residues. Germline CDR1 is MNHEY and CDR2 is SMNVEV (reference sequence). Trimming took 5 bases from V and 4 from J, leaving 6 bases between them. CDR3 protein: CASSRGYNEQFF. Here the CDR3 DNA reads TGTGCCAGCAGTAGGGGTTACAATGAGCAGTTCTTC.

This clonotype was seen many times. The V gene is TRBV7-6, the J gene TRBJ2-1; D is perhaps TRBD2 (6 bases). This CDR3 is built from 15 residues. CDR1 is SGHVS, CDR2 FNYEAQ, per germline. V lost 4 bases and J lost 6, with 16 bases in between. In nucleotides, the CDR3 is TGTGCCAGCAGCTCAATCGGCGGGATCCTCAATGAGCAGTTCTTC. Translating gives CASSSIGGILNEQFF.

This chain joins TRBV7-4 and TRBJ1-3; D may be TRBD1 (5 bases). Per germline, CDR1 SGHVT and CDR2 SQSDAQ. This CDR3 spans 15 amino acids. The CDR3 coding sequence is TGTACCCTACAAGGGACGGGAAGCTCTGGAAACACCATATATTTT. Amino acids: CTLQGTGSSGNTIYF.

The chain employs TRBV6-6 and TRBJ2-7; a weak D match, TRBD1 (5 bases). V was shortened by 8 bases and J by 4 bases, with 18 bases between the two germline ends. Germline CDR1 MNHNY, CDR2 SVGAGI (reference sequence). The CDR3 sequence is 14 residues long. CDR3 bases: TGTGCCAGCGGCCAAGGGGTCCAGCTATACGAGCAGTACTTC. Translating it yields CASGQGVQLYEQYF.

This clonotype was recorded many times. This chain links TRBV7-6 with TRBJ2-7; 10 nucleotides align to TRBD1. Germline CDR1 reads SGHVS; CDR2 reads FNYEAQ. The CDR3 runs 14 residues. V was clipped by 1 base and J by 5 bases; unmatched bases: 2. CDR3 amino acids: CASSLGQGADEQYF. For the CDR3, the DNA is TGTGCCAGCAGCTTAGGACAGGGGGCCGACGAGCAGTACTTC.

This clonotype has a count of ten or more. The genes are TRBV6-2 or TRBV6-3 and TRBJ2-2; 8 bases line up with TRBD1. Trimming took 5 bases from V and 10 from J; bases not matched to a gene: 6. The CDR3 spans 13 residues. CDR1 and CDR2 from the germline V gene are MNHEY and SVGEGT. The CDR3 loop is CASSPQGALELFF. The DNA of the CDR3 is TGTGCCAGCAGTCCGCAGGGGGCGCTGGAGCTGTTTTTT.

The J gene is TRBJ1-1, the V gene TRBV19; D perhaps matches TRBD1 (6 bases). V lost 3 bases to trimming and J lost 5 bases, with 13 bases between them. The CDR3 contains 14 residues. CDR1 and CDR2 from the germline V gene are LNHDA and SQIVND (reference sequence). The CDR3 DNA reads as TGTGCCAGTAGTATCGCGGGGGCACGGACTGAAGCTTTCTTT. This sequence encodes CASSIAGARTEAFF.

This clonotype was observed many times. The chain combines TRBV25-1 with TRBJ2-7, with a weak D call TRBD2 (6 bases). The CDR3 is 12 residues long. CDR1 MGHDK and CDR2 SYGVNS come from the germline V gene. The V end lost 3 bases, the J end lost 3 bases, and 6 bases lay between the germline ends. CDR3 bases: TGTGCCAGCAGTGACGGGGGCTACGAGCAGTACTTC. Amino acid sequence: CASSDGGYEQYF.